This T cell receptor beta chain was found in a study of OX40 agonist ivuxolimab in advanced cancers. Broadly, across the study: Ivuxolimab, which targeted the costimulatory receptor OX40 (CD134), was an agonistic, fully human IgG2 monoclonal antibody. Intravenous ivuxolimab was administered to patients every 2 weeks at six dose levels: 0.01, 0.1, 0.3, 1.5, 3 and 10 mg/kg. Among the approximately 54 dose-escalation patients, about 19 had hepatocellular carcinoma, about 15 melanoma, 9 renal cell carcinoma and 9 head and neck cancer. A male proportion of under 85% and a mean age of roughly 55 years, ranging from roughly 23 to 90, were recorded for the dose-escalation cohort. Prior anti-PD-1, anti-PD-L1 or anti-CTLA-4 therapy was permitted, and checkpoint inhibitors had been received by 40% to 50% of dose-escalation patients. Partial responses occurred in three dose-escalation patients: two with cutaneous melanoma and one with hepatocellular carcinoma. Peripheral TCRbeta sequencing was intended to test whether TCR sequence diversity was altered and clonal T-cell expansion was caused by ivuxolimab. The paper reports the monotherapy dose-escalation portion (N of about 47 patients) of the phase I ivuxolimab trial.

The trial excluded patients who had a history of autoimmune disease or who were on systemic immunosuppression. In every dose cohort, peripheral blood was drawn for TCR sequencing at baseline, cycle 4 day 1, and cycle 7 day 1. The samples were drawn from a first-in-human, open-label, multicenter phase I dose-escalation trial of ivuxolimab. Adults with locally advanced or metastatic head and neck squamous cell, hepatocellular, melanoma or renal cell carcinoma were enrolled in the trial. Before TCR sequencing, CD4+ and CD8+ T cells were separately sorted from peripheral blood. Remarks on this clone: Its recognized antigen is unknown. There are no base qualities to consult, and no much larger clone falls within one base.

After removal of 3 bases from V and 7 bases from J, the junction retains 7 bases not matched to a gene. The germline V gene yields MGHDK for CDR1 and SYGVNS for CDR2. The CDR3 covers 15 residues, taking in both the cysteine and the phenylalanine. Only the CDR3 DNA is retained, 45 bases long and in frame from the first base. The research as a whole found: Low levels of normalized T-cell clonal expansion were also seen in some nonresponding patients. At doses from 0.1 to 3.0 mg/kg, clonal expansion was seen in both CD4+ and CD8+ blood T cells between baseline and week 6. After ivuxolimab, more expanded clones were found on average in CD8+ T cells than in CD4+ T cells. In the 0.1-3.0 mg/kg groups, partial responders had among the lowest normalized peripheral clonal expansion, particularly in CD8+ T cells. The antigen specificity of the peripheral T cells that underwent clonal expansion was not determined.

Genomic DNA was extracted from sorted cells for sequencing of the TCRbeta CDR3 region. The immunoSEQ Assay was used for sequencing of TCRbeta CDR3 regions. TCRdb took over this immuneACCESS table, retaining in-frame rearrangements with V and J assigned. Such tables are incomplete; in checked studies, under half of the missing clones stem from an unresolved V gene, and the remainder is unexplained. The sample profile shows 70,000 to 90,000 clones; 81% of them were found once. 5% of the sample comes from the top ten. The source of this sequence is an adult with an advanced solid tumor such as melanoma, head and neck, liver or kidney cancer. The starting material was CD4+ or CD8+ T cells sorted from blood, obtained in a trial of the OX40 agonist ivuxolimab. The sequence links TRBV25-1 to TRBJ2-2; a stretch of 8 junction bases matches TRBD1. The CDR3 here reads CASSDTRGPDGELFF. The DNA is as follows: TGTGCCAGCAGTGATACCAGGGGGCCTGACGGGGAGCTGTTTTTT.